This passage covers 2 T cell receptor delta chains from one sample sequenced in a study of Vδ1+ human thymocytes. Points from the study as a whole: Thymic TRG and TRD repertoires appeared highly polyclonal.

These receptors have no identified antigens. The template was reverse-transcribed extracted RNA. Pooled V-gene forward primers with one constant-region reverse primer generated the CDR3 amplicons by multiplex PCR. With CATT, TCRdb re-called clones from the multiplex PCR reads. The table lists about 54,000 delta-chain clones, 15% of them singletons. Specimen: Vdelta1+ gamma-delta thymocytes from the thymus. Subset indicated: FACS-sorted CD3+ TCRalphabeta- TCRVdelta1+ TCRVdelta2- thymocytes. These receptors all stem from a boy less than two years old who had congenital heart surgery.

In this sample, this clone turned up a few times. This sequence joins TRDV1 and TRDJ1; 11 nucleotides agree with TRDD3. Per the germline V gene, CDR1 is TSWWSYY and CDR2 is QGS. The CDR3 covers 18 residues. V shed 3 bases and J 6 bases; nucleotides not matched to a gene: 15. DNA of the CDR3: TGTGCTCTTGGGGAGGCGAGTCCTTGTACTGGGGGATATAATAAACTCATCTTT. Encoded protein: CALGEASPCTGGYNKLIF.

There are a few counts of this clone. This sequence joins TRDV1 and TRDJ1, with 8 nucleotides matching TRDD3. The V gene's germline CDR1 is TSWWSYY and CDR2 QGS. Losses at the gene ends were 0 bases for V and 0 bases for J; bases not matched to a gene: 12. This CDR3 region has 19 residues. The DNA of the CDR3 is TGTGCTCTTGGGGAACTTCGTCGGATCTGGGGGACCCACACCGATAAACTCATCTTT. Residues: CALGELRRIWGTHTDKLIF.